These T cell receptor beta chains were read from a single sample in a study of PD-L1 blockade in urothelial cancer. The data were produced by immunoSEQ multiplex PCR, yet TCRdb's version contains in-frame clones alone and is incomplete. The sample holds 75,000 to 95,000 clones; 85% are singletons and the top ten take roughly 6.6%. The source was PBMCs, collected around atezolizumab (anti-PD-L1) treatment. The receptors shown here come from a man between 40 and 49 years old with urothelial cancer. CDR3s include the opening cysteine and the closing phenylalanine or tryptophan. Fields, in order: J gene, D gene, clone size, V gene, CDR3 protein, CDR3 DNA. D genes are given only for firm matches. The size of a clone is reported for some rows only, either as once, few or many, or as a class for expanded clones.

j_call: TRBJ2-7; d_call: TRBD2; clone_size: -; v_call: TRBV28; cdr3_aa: CASKGTSGTRNLYEQYF; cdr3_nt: TGTGCCAGCAAAGGGACTAGCGGGACAAGAAACCTCTACGAGCAGTACTTC
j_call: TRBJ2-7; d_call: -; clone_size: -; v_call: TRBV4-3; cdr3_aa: CASSPVLGPYEQYF; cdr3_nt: TGCGCCAGCAGCCCTGTGCTGGGGCCTTACGAGCAGTACTTC
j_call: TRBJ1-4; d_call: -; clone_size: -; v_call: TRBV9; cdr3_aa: CASSVGGGAYEKLFF; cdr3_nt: TGTGCCAGCAGCGTAGGTGGTGGGGCGTATGAAAAACTGTTTTTT
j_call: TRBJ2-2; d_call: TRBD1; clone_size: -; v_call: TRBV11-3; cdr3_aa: CASSHGTGKAGELFF; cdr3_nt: TGTGCCAGCAGCCATGGGACAGGGAAGGCCGGGGAGCTGTTTTTT
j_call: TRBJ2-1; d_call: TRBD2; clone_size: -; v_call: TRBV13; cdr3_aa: CASSLPAGGPSEQFF; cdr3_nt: TGTGCCAGCAGCTTACCAGCGGGAGGGCCGTCTGAGCAGTTCTTC
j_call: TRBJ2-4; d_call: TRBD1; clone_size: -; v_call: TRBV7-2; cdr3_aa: CASSLGRQGKNIQYF; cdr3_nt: TGTGCCAGCAGCTTAGGGCGACAGGGCAAAAACATTCAGTACTTC
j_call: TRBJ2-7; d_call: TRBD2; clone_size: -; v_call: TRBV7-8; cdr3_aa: CASSLNLVPGGRVSEQYF; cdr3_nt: TGTGCCAGCAGCTTAAATTTAGTCCCTGGCGGGAGAGTCTCCGAGCAGTACTTC
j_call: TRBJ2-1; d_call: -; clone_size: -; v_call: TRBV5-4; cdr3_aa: CASSPTGGPIGEQFF; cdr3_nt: TGTGCCAGCAGTCCCACCGGAGGGCCAATAGGTGAGCAGTTCTTC
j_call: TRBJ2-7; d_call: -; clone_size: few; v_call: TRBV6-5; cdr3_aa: CASSFRRQVLAYEQYF; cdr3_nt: TGTGCCAGCAGTTTTCGGAGACAGGTTCTGGCCTACGAGCAGTACTTC
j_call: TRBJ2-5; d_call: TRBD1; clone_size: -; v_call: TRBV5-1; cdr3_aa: CASSRGGTGGETQYF; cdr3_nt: TGCGCCAGCAGCCGAGGCGGGACAGGGGGAGAGACCCAGTACTTC
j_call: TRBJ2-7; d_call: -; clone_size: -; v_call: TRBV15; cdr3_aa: CATSRESSEQYF; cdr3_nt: TGTGCCACCAGCAGAGAATCGTCCGAGCAGTACTTC
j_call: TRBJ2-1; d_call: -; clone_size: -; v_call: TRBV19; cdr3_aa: CASSPSPGGLQGTYEQFF; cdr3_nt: TGTGCCAGTAGCCCAAGCCCGGGGGGACTGCAGGGGACATATGAGCAGTTCTTC
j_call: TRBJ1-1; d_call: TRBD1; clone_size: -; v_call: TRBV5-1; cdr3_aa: CASRPTGTVNTEAFF; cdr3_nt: TGCGCCAGCAGGCCGACCGGGACAGTCAACACTGAAGCTTTCTTT
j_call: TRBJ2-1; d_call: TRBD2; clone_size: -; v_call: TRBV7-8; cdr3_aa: CASTLSYSGKYNEQFF; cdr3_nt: TGTGCCAGCACCCTCAGCTATAGCGGGAAATACAATGAGCAGTTCTTC
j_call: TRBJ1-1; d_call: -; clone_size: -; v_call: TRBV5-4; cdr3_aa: CASSLPNRVNTEAFF; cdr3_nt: TGTGCCAGCAGCTTACCCAACAGGGTGAACACTGAAGCTTTCTTT
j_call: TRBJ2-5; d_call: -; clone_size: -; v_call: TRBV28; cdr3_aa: CASTTTQETQYF; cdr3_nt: TGTGCCAGCACGACTACTCAAGAGACCCAGTACTTC
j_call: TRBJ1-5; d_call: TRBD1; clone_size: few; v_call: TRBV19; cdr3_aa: CASSHDRGRNQPQHF; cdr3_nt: TGTGCCAGTAGTCACGACAGGGGGAGAAATCAGCCCCAGCATTTT
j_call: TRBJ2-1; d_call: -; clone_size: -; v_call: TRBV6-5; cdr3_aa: CATPGSGSSYNEQFF; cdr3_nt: TGTGCCACCCCAGGTTCCGGGAGCTCCTACAATGAGCAGTTCTTC
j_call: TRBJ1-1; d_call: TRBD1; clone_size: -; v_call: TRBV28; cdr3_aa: CASSGRRGQKGAFF; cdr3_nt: TGTGCCAGCAGCGGCCGGAGGGGACAGAAGGGAGCTTTCTTT
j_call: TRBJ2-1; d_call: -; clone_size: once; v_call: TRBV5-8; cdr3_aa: CASSFVIGALGEQFF; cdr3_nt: TGTGCCAGCAGCTTCGTGATAGGTGCGCTCGGGGAGCAGTTCTTC
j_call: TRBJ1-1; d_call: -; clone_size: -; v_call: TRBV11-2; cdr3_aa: CASSLERGPGDAFF; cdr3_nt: TGTGCCAGCAGCTTAGAGCGTGGGCCAGGGGACGCTTTCTTT